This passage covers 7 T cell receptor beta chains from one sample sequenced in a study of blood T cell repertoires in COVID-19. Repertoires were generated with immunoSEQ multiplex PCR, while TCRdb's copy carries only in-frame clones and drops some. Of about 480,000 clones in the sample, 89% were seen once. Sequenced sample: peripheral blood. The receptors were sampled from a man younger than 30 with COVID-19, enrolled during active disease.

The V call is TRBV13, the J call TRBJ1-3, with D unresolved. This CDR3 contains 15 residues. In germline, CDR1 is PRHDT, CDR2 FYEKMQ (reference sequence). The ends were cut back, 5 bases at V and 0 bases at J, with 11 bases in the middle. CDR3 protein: CASSRSAYSGNTIYF. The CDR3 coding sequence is TGTGCCAGCAGCAGATCTGCCTACTCTGGAAACACCATATATTTT.

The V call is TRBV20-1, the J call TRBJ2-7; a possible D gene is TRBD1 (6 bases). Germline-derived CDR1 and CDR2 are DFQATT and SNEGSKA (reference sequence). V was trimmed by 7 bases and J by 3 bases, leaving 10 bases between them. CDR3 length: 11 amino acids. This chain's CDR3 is CSGQDRYEQYF. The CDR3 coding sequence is TGCAGTGGACAGGACCGCTACGAGCAGTACTTC.

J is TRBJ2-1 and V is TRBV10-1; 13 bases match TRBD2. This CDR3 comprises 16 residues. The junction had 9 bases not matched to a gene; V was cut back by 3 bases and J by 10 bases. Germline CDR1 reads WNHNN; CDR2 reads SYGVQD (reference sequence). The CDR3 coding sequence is TGCGCCAGCAGTGAAGGACTAGCGGGAGTGGGTGGGGAGCAGTTCTTC. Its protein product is CASSEGLAGVGGEQFF.

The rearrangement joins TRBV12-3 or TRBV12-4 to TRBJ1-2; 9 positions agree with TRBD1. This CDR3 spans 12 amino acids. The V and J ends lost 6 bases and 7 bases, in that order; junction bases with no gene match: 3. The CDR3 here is CASRPGQGGYTF. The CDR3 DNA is TGTGCCAGCAGGCCGGGACAGGGTGGCTACACCTTC.

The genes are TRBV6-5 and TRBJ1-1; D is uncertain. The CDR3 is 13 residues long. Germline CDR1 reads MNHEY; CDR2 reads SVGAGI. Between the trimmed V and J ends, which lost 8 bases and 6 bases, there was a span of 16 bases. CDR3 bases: TGTGCCAGCTCACGTGAGGGCCTCCCTGAAGCTTTCTTT. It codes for CASSREGLPEAFF.

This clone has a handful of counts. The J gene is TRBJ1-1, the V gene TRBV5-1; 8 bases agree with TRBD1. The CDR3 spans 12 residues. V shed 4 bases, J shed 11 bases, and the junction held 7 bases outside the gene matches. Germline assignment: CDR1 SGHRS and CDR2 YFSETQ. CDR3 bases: TGCGCCAGCAGCACCCCGGACAGGGATGCTTTCTTT. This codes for CASSTPDRDAFF.

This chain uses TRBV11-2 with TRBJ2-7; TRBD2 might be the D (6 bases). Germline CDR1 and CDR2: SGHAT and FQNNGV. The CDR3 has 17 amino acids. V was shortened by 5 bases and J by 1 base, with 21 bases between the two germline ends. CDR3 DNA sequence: TGTGCCAGCAGCCGATTTTCTTGGTTAGCGGAATCCTACGAGCAGTACTTC. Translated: CASSRFSWLAESYEQYF.